The 18 T cell receptor beta chains below all came from one sample that was sequenced in a study of technical replicates of blood from several donors. Profiling relied on immunoSEQ multiplex PCR, and the TCRdb table lists in-frame clones only, not all of them. The data show some 80,000 clones, around 90% seen once. The sequenced material came from T cells isolated from PBMCs. These receptors were taken from a human donor in good health.

This sequence joins TRBV28 and TRBJ2-1; 7 bases match TRBD1. The germline V gene has CDR1 MDHEN and CDR2 SYDVKM. The CDR3 is 17 amino acids. V lost 8 bases and J lost 8; bases outside the gene matches: 21. For the CDR3, the DNA is TGTGCCAGCGGGTCCGGTTTTAAGGGCAGGGGGTTACATGAGCAGTTCTTC. Residues: CASGSGFKGRGLHEQFF.

CDR3 sequence reads: CASSYSADSGNTIYF. CDR3 coding DNA: TGTGCCAGCAGTTACTCGGCAGACTCTGGAAACACCATATATTTT. The genes are TRBV6-5 and TRBJ1-3; no definite D call. Between the trimmed V and J ends, which lost 0 bases and 0 bases, there was a span of 6 bases. Germline CDR1 and CDR2: MNHEY and SVGAGI. This CDR3 has 15 amino acids.

V usage is TRBV6-1 and J usage is TRBJ2-5; D may be TRBD2 (6 bases). The CDR3 covers 14 residues. Germline V gene sequence: CDR1 MNHNS, CDR2 SASEGT. With 4 bases removed from V and 5 bases from J, the gap between germline ends came to 14 bases. The CDR3 nucleotides read TGTGCCAGCAGTGGTGGAGGGGTGGTCGAGACCCAGTACTTC. It translates to CASSGGGVVETQYF.

The CDR3 loop is CASSHWDIRDSNQPQHF. The CDR3 DNA sequence: TGTGCCAGCAGCCACTGGGACATCCGGGATAGCAATCAGCCCCAGCATTTT. The rearrangement joins TRBV16 to TRBJ1-5; perhaps TRBD1 as D (6 bases). Deletions cut 3 bases from V and 0 bases from J, with 15 bases between. The CDR3 length is 17 residues. CDR1 KGHSY and CDR2 FQNENV come from the germline V gene.

The V gene is TRBV6-5, the J gene TRBJ2-6, with 7 bases aligning to TRBD2. Germline V gives CDR1 MNHEY, CDR2 SVGAGI. CDR3 length equals 15 residues. The V segment lost 6 bases and the J segment 4 bases; nucleotides outside the gene matches: 6. The CDR3 DNA sequence: TGTGCCAGCAGACTTACTAGCGACGGGGCCAACGTCCTGACTTTC. Its translation: CASRLTSDGANVLTF.

This chain uses TRBV6-5 with TRBJ2-7, with TRBD1 matching 9 bases. The germline V gene encodes CDR1 MNHEY and CDR2 SVGAGI. CDR3 length equals 14 residues. J was trimmed by 3 bases and V by 5 bases; bases with no gene match: 5. CDR3: CASSTPGQGYEQYF. CDR3 bases: TGTGCCAGCAGTACCCCGGGACAGGGCTACGAGCAGTACTTC.

V usage is TRBV5-1 and J usage is TRBJ2-2; TRBD1 agrees at 8 bases. The germline gives CDR1 SGHRS, CDR2 YFSETQ. This CDR3 contains 14 residues. Germline trimming cut 4 bases from V and 1 base from J; bases unmatched to any gene: 0. CDR3 DNA: TGCGCCAGCAGCGGGACAGGGAACACCGGGGAGCTGTTTTTT. Protein: CASSGTGNTGELFF.

This chain links TRBV2 with TRBJ1-1; 9 bases are a match to TRBD1. There are 11 residues in the CDR3. Trimming at V came to 7 bases and at J to 14 bases, leaving 8 bases not matched to a gene. Germline CDR1 and CDR2: SNHLY and FYNNEI. Here the CDR3 DNA reads TGTGCCAGCACCTCCGGGACAGGGTTCTTCTTT. This sequence encodes CASTSGTGFFF.

This rearrangement joins TRBV10-3 to TRBJ2-5; possible D gene TRBD2, 5 bases. This CDR3 spans 16 amino acids. Deletions cut 0 bases from V and 0 bases from J, with 11 bases between. Germline loops: CDR1 ENHRY, CDR2 SYGVKD. CDR3 in DNA: TGTGCCATCAGTGAGTCTACTCCGGGGTACCAAGAGACCCAGTACTTC. This sequence encodes CAISESTPGYQETQYF.

The chain has TRBV19 and TRBJ2-3; 7 bases are a match to TRBD2. From germline, CDR1 is LNHDA and CDR2 SQIVND (reference sequence). CDR3 length: 15 amino acids. Trimming at V came to 4 bases and at J to 0 bases, leaving 4 bases not matched to a gene. CDR3 nucleotide sequence: TGTGCCAGTAGTACTCGACTAGCCAGCACAGATACGCAGTATTTT. Protein: CASSTRLASTDTQYF. The entire variable domain, with the rest obtained from reference TRBV19 and TRBJ2-3, is as follows: DGGITQSPKYLFRKEGQNVTLSCEQNLNHDAMYWYRQDPGQGLRLIYYSQIVNDFQKGDIAEGYSVSREKKESFPLTVTSAQKNPTAFYLCASSTRLASTDTQYFGPGTRLTVL.

The V gene is TRBV4-2, the J gene TRBJ2-7; TRBD2 agrees at 9 bases. The length of the CDR3 is 15 residues. Germline values: CDR1 LGHNA, CDR2 YNFKEQ. V lost 1 base, J lost 4 bases, and 5 bases stayed unmatched. CDR3 bases: TGTGCCAGCAGCCAAGGACTAGCGGAGGCTTACGAGCAGTACTTC. Protein product: CASSQGLAEAYEQYF.

The chain couples TRBV5-1 to TRBJ2-4, with D unclear. Between the trimmed V and J ends, which lost 4 bases and 0 bases, there was a span of 14 bases. The germline V gene encodes CDR1 SGHRS and CDR2 YFSETQ. The CDR3 extends over 16 amino acids. CDR3 protein: CASSMGVRLAKNIQYF. The CDR3 bases are TGCGCCAGCAGCATGGGTGTAAGACTAGCCAAAAACATTCAGTACTTC.

The V and J genes are TRBV6-1 and TRBJ2-7, with 9 bases identical to TRBD2. CDR1 and CDR2 (germline): MNHNS, SASEGT. The CDR3 has 14 residues. V trimming: 7 bases; J trimming: 5 bases; junction bases outside the gene matches: 9. The CDR3 DNA is TGTGCCAGCATGTTACGGCGGGAGGGTCACGAGCAGTACTTC. Amino acids: CASMLRREGHEQYF.

The chain recombines TRBV15 with TRBJ2-2, with 13 bases lining up with TRBD2. Germline trimming cut 3 bases from V and 6 bases from J; bases unmatched to any gene: 4. CDR1 and CDR2 (germline): LNHNV, YYDKDF (reference sequence). This CDR3 is 16 amino acids long. CDR3 loop: CATSSRLAGGSGELFF. The CDR3 DNA sequence: TGTGCCACCAGCAGTAGACTAGCGGGAGGTTCCGGGGAGCTGTTTTTT.

The chain combines TRBV25-1 with TRBJ2-1; the D gene is possibly TRBD2 (5 bases). In germline, CDR1 is MGHDK, CDR2 SYGVNS. Trimming shortened V by 6 bases and J by 2 bases, and 17 bases separated the two germline ends. The CDR3 runs to 16 residues. The CDR3 sequence is CASRPLEGGTYNEQFF. CDR3 nucleotides: TGTGCCAGCAGACCACTAGAGGGTGGTACCTACAATGAGCAGTTCTTC.

This clone was counted a single time. The J gene is TRBJ1-5, the V gene TRBV10-3, with a weak D call TRBD1 (5 bases). In germline, CDR1 is ENHRY, CDR2 SYGVKD. The CDR3 runs to 19 residues. Trimming removed 2 bases from V and 2 bases from J, with 22 bases in between. The CDR3 DNA is TGTGCCATCAGTGAGCCAGGTGGCGGGAGGGGTTATCGCAATCAGCCCCAGCATTTT. Protein sequence: CAISEPGGGRGYRNQPQHF.

The chain joins TRBV11-2 to TRBJ1-2, with TRBD1 matching 10 bases. CDR1 is SGHAT, CDR2 FQNNGV, per germline. Trimming took 6 bases from V and 8 from J; bases not matched to a gene: 9. The CDR3 has 14 amino acids. The CDR3 region has the DNA TGTGCCAGCAGACGGCCGGGACAGGGGCAAGGCTACACCTTC. This encodes CASRRPGQGQGYTF.

The chain uses TRBV30 and TRBJ1-3; TRBD1 might be the D (6 bases). With 6 bases removed from V and 3 bases from J, the gap between germline ends came to 12 bases. The V gene's germline CDR1 is GTSNPN and CDR2 SVGIG (reference sequence). The CDR3 loop spans 13 amino acids. CDR3 protein: CACPGAGGNTIYF. The CDR3 DNA follows: TGTGCCTGTCCAGGGGCGGGTGGAAACACCATATATTTT.